The rows below give T cell receptor beta chains drawn from one sample of a study of immune evolution from preneoplasia to lung adenocarcinoma. Sequenced by immunoSEQ multiplex PCR; TCRdb stores in-frame clones only, minus some. The sample includes 5,700 or so clones, just under 80% of them seen just once. The specimen was FFPE minimally invasive lung adenocarcinoma tissue. The receptors stem from a person between 60 and 79 years old with lung adenocarcinoma. Each CDR3 is given with its conserved first and last residue. A D gene is named only where the DNA matches it firmly. Size is omitted from some rows. Given values are once, few, many or a class for expanded clones.

J	size	D	V	CDR3	DNA
TRBJ2-7	few	TRBD2	TRBV5-4	CASSHPTSGRAYEQYF	TGTGCCAGCAGTCACCCGACTAGCGGGAGGGCCTACGAGCAGTACTTC
TRBJ2-3	NA	NA	TRBV19	CASSMGGGGTDTQYF	TGTGCCAGTAGTATGGGTGGAGGGGGAACAGATACGCAGTATTTT
TRBJ1-1	NA	NA	TRBV6-5	CASRPTGGTEAFF	TGTGCCAGCAGACCAACAGGCGGAACTGAAGCTTTCTTT
TRBJ2-2	NA	NA	TRBV28	CASSLHPGRNTTGELFF	TGTGCCAGCAGTTTACACCCGGGCAGAAACACCACCGGGGAGCTGTTTTTT
TRBJ1-2	NA	NA	TRBV4-1	CASSQDSAGAQFYGYTF	TGCGCCAGCAGCCAAGATAGCGCAGGGGCGCAGTTTTATGGCTACACCTTC
TRBJ1-1	few	NA	TRBV19	CASSIGGTWGTEAFF	TGTGCCAGTAGTATAGGTGGGACTTGGGGCACTGAAGCTTTCTTT
TRBJ1-4	NA	NA	TRBV30	CAWSSRTPKLFF	TGTGCCTGGAGTTCAAGGACTCCCAAACTGTTTTTT
TRBJ1-1	NA	NA	TRBV6-1	CASSEAPNFTEAFF	TGTGCCAGCAGTGAAGCGCCTAATTTTACTGAAGCTTTCTTT
TRBJ2-7	NA	NA	TRBV23-1	CASSQDGFSYEQYF	TGCGCCAGCAGTCAAGACGGGTTCTCCTACGAGCAGTACTTC
TRBJ2-6	NA	NA	TRBV9	CASSSGVVGANVLTF	TGTGCCAGCAGCTCCGGCGTGGTTGGGGCCAACGTCCTGACTTTC
TRBJ2-3	NA	NA	TRBV6-4	CASSDSWGTDTQYF	TGTGCCAGCAGTGACTCGTGGGGCACAGATACGCAGTATTTT
TRBJ2-1	NA	TRBD2	TRBV9	CASSPYRRLAGAVGIYNEQFF	TGTGCCAGCAGCCCCTACCGCCGCCTAGCGGGAGCGGTGGGAATCTACAATGAGCAGTTCTTC
TRBJ2-1	NA	TRBD2	TRBV5-1	CASSLGLAGGIRNEQFF	TGCGCCAGCAGCTTGGGATTAGCGGGAGGGATAAGAAATGAGCAGTTCTTC
TRBJ1-2	NA	NA	TRBV18	CASSPSQGRDTF	TGTGCCAGCTCACCGTCACAGGGCCGTGACACCTTC
TRBJ2-1	NA	NA	TRBV9	CASSVSGSLNTEQFF	TGTGCCAGCAGCGTATCCGGGAGCCTGAATACGGAGCAGTTCTTC
TRBJ2-5	NA	NA	TRBV7-3	CASSLTAGYQETQYF	TGTGCCAGCAGCTTAACCGCAGGGTACCAAGAGACCCAGTACTTC
TRBJ2-1	NA	NA	TRBV2	CASSSGTGTYNEQFF	TGTGCCAGCAGCTCCGGGACTGGAACCTACAATGAGCAGTTCTTC
TRBJ1-5	NA	NA	TRBV19	CASSIGQVNQPQHF	TGTGCCAGTAGTATAGGACAGGTCAATCAGCCCCAGCATTTT
TRBJ1-2	NA	TRBD1	TRBV5-4	CASSKGTDSGYGYTF	TGTGCCAGCAGCAAAGGGACAGACTCCGGCTATGGCTACACCTTC
TRBJ2-1	NA	TRBD1	TRBV29-1	CSVRVGTGNVGAYNEQFF	TGCAGCGTGCGGGTGGGGACAGGGAATGTGGGGGCCTACAATGAGCAGTTCTTC
TRBJ2-1	NA	NA	TRBV11-2	CASNHLLSYNEQFF	TGTGCCAGCAACCATCTACTCTCCTACAATGAGCAGTTCTTC
TRBJ2-1	NA	NA	TRBV15	CATSRDPLNEQFF	TGTGCCACCAGCAGAGACCCATTGAATGAGCAGTTCTTC
TRBJ1-5	once	NA	TRBV18	CASSPSGDQPQHF	TGTGCCAGCTCACCATCTGGGGATCAGCCCCAGCATTTT
TRBJ1-1	NA	TRBD1	TRBV6-6	CASSYDRAEAFF	TGTGCCAGCAGTTACGACAGGGCTGAAGCTTTCTTT
TRBJ2-5	medium-sized	TRBD1	TRBV29-1	CSVEPDRGRQETQYF	TGCAGCGTTGAACCCGACAGGGGGCGTCAAGAGACCCAGTACTTC
TRBJ1-4	NA	TRBD1	TRBV7-2	CASSLGGRGRPNEKLFF	TGTGCCAGCAGCTTAGGAGGAAGGGGGCGCCCCAATGAAAAACTGTTTTTT
TRBJ1-3	NA	NA	TRBV30	CAWSVSGASSGNTIYF	TGTGCCTGGAGTGTATCGGGGGCCTCCTCTGGAAACACCATATATTTT
TRBJ2-7	NA	TRBD1	TRBV5-4	CASSLAGQKYEQYF	TGTGCCAGCAGCTTGGCGGGACAGAAGTACGAGCAGTACTTC